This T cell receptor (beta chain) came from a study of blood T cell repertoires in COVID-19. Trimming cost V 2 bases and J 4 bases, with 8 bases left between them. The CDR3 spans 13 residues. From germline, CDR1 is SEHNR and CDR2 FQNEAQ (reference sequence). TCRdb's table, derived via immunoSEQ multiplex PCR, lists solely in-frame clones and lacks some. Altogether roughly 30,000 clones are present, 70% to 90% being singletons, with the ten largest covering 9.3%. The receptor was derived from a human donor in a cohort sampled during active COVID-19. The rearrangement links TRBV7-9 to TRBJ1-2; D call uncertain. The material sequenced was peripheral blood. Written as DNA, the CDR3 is TGTGCCAGCAGCTTACCAGGTTCCTATGGCTACACCTTC. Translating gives CASSLPGSYGYTF.